This TCR beta chain was retrieved from a study of CD8 T cells in ankylosing spondylitis. Findings and caveats of the study: Some of the motif variants had earlier been found in reactive arthritis patients' fluid and blood.

TCRdb passed the 5' RACE reads through MiXCR, listing each CDR3 protein once. The table has 100,000 to 150,000 distinct CDR3 sequences, roughly 6.6% seen once. This clonotype was recorded at least ten times. Its target is unknown. The CDR3 extends over 14 amino acids. The V and J ends lost 3 bases and 9 bases, in that order; junction bases with no gene match: 6. The specimen was blood, either unsorted or a sorted T cell fraction (not recorded which). The receptor was derived from a male donor with ankylosing spondylitis or in good health (not recorded which). The chain has TRBV12-3 or TRBV12-4 and TRBJ2-2, with 8 bases that match TRBD1. CDR3 coding DNA: TGTGCCAGCAGTTTTGGCCAGGGGGCTAGGGAGCTGTTTTTT. Its protein is CASSFGQGARELFF.